Listed here are 18 T cell receptor beta chains from one sample, sequenced in a study of T cells expressing NK-cell markers. Using the 5' RACE reads, TCRdb records one entry per CDR3 protein without DNA. The sample totals hundreds of thousands of distinct CDR3 sequences. Specimen: blood T cells: a sorted CD56 or NKG2C T cell subset, CD4+ or CD8+ T cells, or bulk PBMC T cells (not recorded which). These receptors all come from a man younger than 35 in good health.

The chain links TRBV12-3 or TRBV12-4 to TRBJ2-2; TCRdb's D call, TRBD2, is unchecked because there is no DNA. The CDR3 is 13 residues long. This chain's CDR3 is CASSQSVSGELFF.

V gene TRBV12-3 or TRBV12-4 combines with J gene TRBJ2-1; there is no DNA to check the TCRdb D call of TRBD1. The CDR3 extends over 14 amino acids. CDR3 protein: CASSFDRVGNEQFF.

The V gene is TRBV25-1, the J gene TRBJ1-2; TCRdb selects TRBD1, and the lack of DNA leaves this call unchecked. In germline, CDR1 is MGHDK, CDR2 SYGVNS. The CDR3 totals 16 residues. CDR3 amino acids: CASSPLPGQGHYGYTF.

The genes are TRBV7-9 and TRBJ2-3; without DNA, the TCRdb call of TRBD1 cannot be checked. The CDR3 is 13 residues long. The germline V gene encodes CDR1 SEHNR and CDR2 FQNEAQ (reference sequence). This CDR3 is CASSTGIGDTQYF. The full variable domain, in which reference TRBV7-9 and TRBJ2-3 provide the parts outside the CDR3, is DTGVSQNPRHKITKRGQNVTFRCDPISEHNRLYWYRQTLGQGPEFLTYFQNEAQLEKSRLLSDRFSAERPKGSFSTLEIQRTEQGDSAMYLCASSTGIGDTQYFGPGTRLTVL.

V gene TRBV28 combines with J gene TRBJ2-7; the TCRdb D gene call, TRBD1, has no DNA to confirm it. CDR3 length: 12 residues. Germline V gene sequence: CDR1 MDHEN, CDR2 SYDVKM. The CDR3 here is CASRDGGFEQYF.

The V gene is TRBV20-1, the J gene TRBJ2-5; TCRdb gives TRBD2 as the D gene, but with no DNA this cannot be confirmed. CDR1 and CDR2 from the germline V gene are DFQATT and SNEGSKA (reference sequence). There are 13 residues in the CDR3. CDR3 amino acids: CSASPGLSETQYF.

The chain is built from TRBV25-1 and TRBJ2-4; without DNA, the TCRdb call of TRBD2 cannot be checked. This CDR3 contains 14 residues. Germline CDR1 and CDR2: MGHDK and SYGVNS. CDR3 sequence: CASSETREENIQYF.

The V gene is TRBV12-3 or TRBV12-4, the J gene TRBJ1-2; as DNA is missing, the TRBD1 call by TCRdb cannot be tested. The CDR3 contains 13 residues. CDR3: CASTNRGVYGYTF.

V is TRBV4-2 and J is TRBJ2-7; absent DNA, TCRdb's TRBD2 call cannot be checked. CDR1 LGHNA and CDR2 YNFKEQ come from the germline V gene. This CDR3 region has 15 residues. CDR3 region: CASSQVTSGAYEQYF.

The CDR3 protein is CASSLAGYDNEQFF. The J gene is TRBJ2-1, the V gene TRBV5-5. Germline values: CDR1 SGHKS, CDR2 YYEKEE (reference sequence). The CDR3 contains 14 residues.

This chain uses TRBV20-1 with TRBJ2-2. The CDR3 consists of 15 residues. CDR1 and CDR2 (germline): DFQATT, SNEGSKA (reference sequence). CDR3 in amino acids: CSARDRGNYTGELFF.

The chain joins TRBV29-1 to TRBJ1-2; TCRdb's assignment of TRBD1 cannot be checked, as there is no DNA. The CDR3 contains 14 residues. Germline CDR1 is SQVTM and CDR2 is ANQGSEA. The CDR3 is CSAGIYDRVYGYTF.

This chain uses TRBV12-3 or TRBV12-4 with TRBJ1-2. The CDR3 length is 14 residues. CDR3 residues: CASSFRDFSGGYTF.

The chain joins TRBV7-2 to TRBJ2-1. Germline assignment: CDR1 SGHTA and CDR2 FQGNSA. The CDR3 is made up of 14 amino acids. The CDR3 loop is CASSDSFRYNEQFF.

The V call is TRBV20-1, the J call TRBJ2-1; TCRdb's D gene call, TRBD2, goes unchecked for lack of DNA. Germline-derived CDR1 and CDR2 are DFQATT and SNEGSKA (reference sequence). This CDR3 region has 16 residues. CDR3 in amino acids: CSAREGPAVAYNEQFF.

The chain has TRBV5-5 and TRBJ1-6. This CDR3 spans 14 amino acids. Germline V lookup: CDR1 SGHKS, CDR2 YYEKEE (reference sequence). The CDR3 sequence is CASSLEAGNSPLHF.

V is TRBV12-3 or TRBV12-4 and J is TRBJ2-5. The CDR3 covers 12 residues. CDR3 sequence: CASSLSLETQYF.

The gene calls are TRBV12-3 or TRBV12-4 and TRBJ2-7; the TCRdb call, TRBD1, lacks DNA for checking. The CDR3 has 14 amino acids. Here the CDR3 reads CASRPLPGGVEQYF.